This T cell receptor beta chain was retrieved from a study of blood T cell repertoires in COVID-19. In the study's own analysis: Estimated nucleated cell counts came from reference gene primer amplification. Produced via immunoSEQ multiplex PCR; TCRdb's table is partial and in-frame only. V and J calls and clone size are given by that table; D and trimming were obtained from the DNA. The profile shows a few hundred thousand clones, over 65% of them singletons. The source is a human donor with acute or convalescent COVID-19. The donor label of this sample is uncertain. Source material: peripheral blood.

The chain's CDR3 is CASSQGLVEYEQYF. CDR3 nucleotides: TGCGCCAGCAGCCAGGGACTAGTAGAATACGAGCAGTACTTC. The chain links TRBV4-1 to TRBJ2-7; 8 nucleotides match TRBD2. The germline V gene encodes CDR1 MGHRA and CDR2 YSYEKL. Unmatched junction bases numbered 5, after V lost 3 bases and J lost 4 bases. The CDR3 is 14 residues long.